Listed below are T cell receptor beta chains from one sample, sequenced in a study of OX40 agonist ivuxolimab in advanced cancers. Repertoires were generated with immunoSEQ multiplex PCR, while TCRdb's copy carries only in-frame clones and drops some. The data hold about 60,000 clones, with around 84% observed a single time. The sample in question was CD4+ or CD8+ T cells sorted from blood, obtained in a trial of the OX40 agonist ivuxolimab. Receptor source: an adult with an advanced solid tumor such as melanoma, head and neck, liver or kidney cancer. Each CDR3 is given with its conserved first and last residue. The order of the fields is J gene, V gene, D gene, clone size, CDR3 protein, CDR3 DNA. D genes are given only for firm matches. Where a row states a size, it is once, few, many or the class of an expanded clone; other rows omit it.

j_gene: TRBJ2-5
v_gene: TRBV7-9
d_gene: .
abundance: .
CDR3aa: CASSYLGRETQYF
CDR3nt: TGTGCCAGCAGCTATTTGGGGAGGGAGACCCAGTACTTC

j_gene: TRBJ2-7
v_gene: TRBV2
d_gene: TRBD2
abundance: once
CDR3aa: CASRIVPAGGYEQYF
CDR3nt: TGTGCCAGCCGCATAGTACCAGCGGGAGGCTACGAGCAGTACTTC

j_gene: TRBJ2-3
v_gene: TRBV5-4
d_gene: .
abundance: once
CDR3aa: CASSFLGNTQYF
CDR3nt: TGTGCCAGCAGCTTTTTGGGGAATACGCAGTATTTT

j_gene: TRBJ2-1
v_gene: TRBV6-4
d_gene: .
abundance: .
CDR3aa: CASSDRTRTLLNEQFF
CDR3nt: TGTGCCAGCAGTGACCGAACTAGAACTCTCCTCAATGAGCAGTTCTTC

j_gene: TRBJ2-1
v_gene: TRBV4-3
d_gene: TRBD2
abundance: .
CDR3aa: CASSQAEVAGNEQFF
CDR3nt: TGCGCCAGCAGCCAAGCCGAGGTAGCGGGGAATGAGCAGTTCTTC

j_gene: TRBJ1-2
v_gene: TRBV5-1
d_gene: .
abundance: .
CDR3aa: CASAGTSYGYTF
CDR3nt: TGCGCCAGCGCGGGGACATCCTATGGCTACACCTTC

j_gene: TRBJ2-4
v_gene: TRBV10-3
d_gene: .
abundance: .
CDR3aa: CAIREGRGTNIQYF
CDR3nt: TGTGCCATCAGGGAGGGAAGGGGGACGAACATTCAGTACTTC

j_gene: TRBJ1-4
v_gene: TRBV11-2
d_gene: .
abundance: .
CDR3aa: CASSVERGRGKLFF
CDR3nt: TGTGCCAGCAGCGTCGAACGGGGGAGGGGAAAACTGTTTTTT

j_gene: TRBJ1-6
v_gene: TRBV19
d_gene: TRBD1
abundance: .
CDR3aa: CASSSRTGGSPLHF
CDR3nt: TGTGCCAGTAGTTCCCGGACAGGGGGCTCACCCCTCCACTTT

j_gene: TRBJ1-5
v_gene: TRBV9
d_gene: TRBD1
abundance: .
CDR3aa: CASSEGDRYSNQPQHF
CDR3nt: TGTGCCAGCAGCGAGGGGGACAGGTATAGCAATCAGCCCCAGCATTTT

j_gene: TRBJ2-5
v_gene: TRBV30
d_gene: .
abundance: .
CDR3aa: CAWSGGDQETQYF
CDR3nt: TGTGCCTGGAGTGGTGGGGACCAAGAGACCCAGTACTTC

j_gene: TRBJ1-1
v_gene: TRBV2
d_gene: .
abundance: .
CDR3aa: CASSSEFVNTEAFF
CDR3nt: TGTGCCAGCAGCTCCGAATTTGTGAACACTGAAGCTTTCTTT

j_gene: TRBJ1-4
v_gene: TRBV14
d_gene: .
abundance: .
CDR3aa: CASRGRSFEKLFF
CDR3nt: TGTGCCAGCAGAGGCAGGAGCTTTGAAAAACTGTTTTTT

j_gene: TRBJ2-4
v_gene: TRBV5-5
d_gene: TRBD1
abundance: .
CDR3aa: CASSLEPGQGSPYF
CDR3nt: TGTGCCAGCAGCTTGGAACCGGGACAGGGGTCCCCGTACTTC

j_gene: TRBJ2-1
v_gene: TRBV7-2
d_gene: TRBD2
abundance: once
CDR3aa: CASSLASGGAREQFF
CDR3nt: TGTGCCAGCAGCTTAGCTAGCGGGGGGGCACGGGAGCAGTTCTTC

j_gene: TRBJ2-5
v_gene: TRBV10-3
d_gene: TRBD1
abundance: .
CDR3aa: CAIQPGTGSETQYF
CDR3nt: TGTGCCATTCAACCTGGGACAGGGTCAGAGACCCAGTACTTC

j_gene: TRBJ1-1
v_gene: TRBV6-1
d_gene: .
abundance: .
CDR3aa: CASLMNTEAFF
CDR3nt: TGTGCCAGCCTAATGAACACTGAAGCTTTCTTT

j_gene: TRBJ2-1
v_gene: TRBV28
d_gene: TRBD2
abundance: .
CDR3aa: CASSLFYGRETGTSGRNRRNEQFF
CDR3nt: TGTGCCAGCAGTTTATTCTATGGCAGGGAGACCGGGACTAGCGGGAGGAATAGGAGGAATGAGCAGTTCTTC

j_gene: TRBJ1-1
v_gene: TRBV7-2
d_gene: .
abundance: .
CDR3aa: CASSPGGGHTEAFF
CDR3nt: TGTGCCAGCAGCCCCGGAGGGGGGCACACTGAAGCTTTCTTT

j_gene: TRBJ2-3
v_gene: TRBV7-2
d_gene: .
abundance: .
CDR3aa: CASSLIEEADTQYF
CDR3nt: TGTGCCAGCAGCTTAATTGAGGAGGCAGATACGCAGTATTTT

j_gene: TRBJ1-2
v_gene: TRBV7-2
d_gene: .
abundance: .
CDR3aa: CASSLSGGTNSNYGYTF
CDR3nt: TGTGCCAGCAGCTTATCGGGGGGGACCAATTCTAACTATGGCTACACCTTC

j_gene: TRBJ1-4
v_gene: TRBV6-5
d_gene: .
abundance: .
CDR3aa: CASSYDGQVTGKLFF
CDR3nt: TGTGCCAGCAGTTACGACGGGCAGGTTACGGGAAAACTGTTTTTT

j_gene: TRBJ1-1
v_gene: TRBV11-2
d_gene: .
abundance: .
CDR3aa: CASSPWVGNTEAFF
CDR3nt: TGTGCCAGCAGCCCCTGGGTGGGGAACACTGAAGCTTTCTTT

j_gene: TRBJ1-1
v_gene: TRBV5-1
d_gene: .
abundance: .
CDR3aa: CASSLSGTNTEAFF
CDR3nt: TGCGCCAGCAGCTTATCAGGAACTAACACTGAAGCTTTCTTT

j_gene: TRBJ2-3
v_gene: TRBV6-6
d_gene: .
abundance: .
CDR3aa: CASTKSLADTQYF
CDR3nt: TGTGCCAGCACTAAATCCCTGGCAGATACGCAGTATTTT

j_gene: TRBJ2-2
v_gene: TRBV5-6
d_gene: .
abundance: few
CDR3aa: CASVGGANLGAGELFF
CDR3nt: TGTGCCAGCGTTGGCGGAGCTAATTTAGGCGCCGGGGAGCTGTTTTTT

j_gene: TRBJ2-7
v_gene: TRBV7-2
d_gene: .
abundance: .
CDR3aa: CASSLDINGIYEQYF
CDR3nt: TGTGCCAGCAGCTTAGACATAAACGGGATCTACGAGCAGTACTTC

j_gene: TRBJ2-5
v_gene: TRBV5-1
d_gene: .
abundance: few
CDR3aa: CASSPGARETQYF
CDR3nt: TGCGCCAGCAGCCCCGGGGCGAGAGAGACCCAGTACTTC

j_gene: TRBJ2-5
v_gene: TRBV11-2
d_gene: .
abundance: .
CDR3aa: CASSLDQKTQYF
CDR3nt: TGTGCCAGCAGCTTAGATCAGAAGACCCAGTACTTC

j_gene: TRBJ2-3
v_gene: TRBV4-1
d_gene: TRBD2
abundance: .
CDR3aa: CASSQQMPSGTPDTQYF
CDR3nt: TGCGCCAGCAGCCAACAGATGCCTAGCGGGACCCCAGATACGCAGTATTTT

j_gene: TRBJ2-3
v_gene: TRBV5-1
d_gene: .
abundance: .
CDR3aa: CASSPGTPRDTQYF
CDR3nt: TGCGCCAGCAGCCCCGGGACCCCACGGGATACGCAGTATTTT

j_gene: TRBJ2-7
v_gene: TRBV28
d_gene: .
abundance: .
CDR3aa: CASSGGGRDLYEQYF
CDR3nt: TGTGCCAGCAGTGGGGGCGGGAGAGACCTCTACGAGCAGTACTTC

j_gene: TRBJ2-4
v_gene: TRBV28
d_gene: .
abundance: .
CDR3aa: CASRPGSYGAKNIQYF
CDR3nt: TGTGCCAGCAGACCGGGGAGTTACGGTGCCAAAAACATTCAGTACTTC

j_gene: TRBJ2-1
v_gene: TRBV11-2
d_gene: .
abundance: once
CDR3aa: CASSGSEQGYFYNEQFF
CDR3nt: TGTGCCAGCAGCGGATCGGAGCAGGGTTACTTCTACAATGAGCAGTTCTTC

j_gene: TRBJ1-4
v_gene: TRBV30
d_gene: TRBD1
abundance: .
CDR3aa: CAWRDREPTNEKLFF
CDR3nt: TGTGCCTGGAGGGACAGGGAGCCAACTAATGAAAAACTGTTTTTT

j_gene: TRBJ2-5
v_gene: TRBV10-3
d_gene: TRBD2
abundance: .
CDR3aa: CAISGASGEETQYF
CDR3nt: TGTGCCATCAGTGGGGCTAGCGGGGAAGAGACCCAGTACTTC

j_gene: TRBJ2-5
v_gene: TRBV28
d_gene: .
abundance: .
CDR3aa: CASLTVGGSQYF
CDR3nt: TGTGCCAGTTTGACGGTTGGGGGCTCCCAGTACTTC

j_gene: TRBJ2-1
v_gene: TRBV11-3
d_gene: TRBD2
abundance: .
CDR3aa: CASSLEGLAGGLDEQFF
CDR3nt: TGTGCCAGCAGCTTAGAAGGCTTAGCGGGAGGTTTGGATGAGCAGTTCTTC

j_gene: TRBJ1-4
v_gene: TRBV7-8
d_gene: .
abundance: .
CDR3aa: CASSLRGPTNEKLFF
CDR3nt: TGTGCCAGCAGCTTGCGGGGGCCGACGAATGAAAAACTGTTTTTT

j_gene: TRBJ2-2
v_gene: TRBV19
d_gene: TRBD1
abundance: .
CDR3aa: CASGTGQGASGELFF
CDR3nt: TGTGCCAGTGGAACGGGGCAGGGGGCTTCCGGGGAGCTGTTTTTT